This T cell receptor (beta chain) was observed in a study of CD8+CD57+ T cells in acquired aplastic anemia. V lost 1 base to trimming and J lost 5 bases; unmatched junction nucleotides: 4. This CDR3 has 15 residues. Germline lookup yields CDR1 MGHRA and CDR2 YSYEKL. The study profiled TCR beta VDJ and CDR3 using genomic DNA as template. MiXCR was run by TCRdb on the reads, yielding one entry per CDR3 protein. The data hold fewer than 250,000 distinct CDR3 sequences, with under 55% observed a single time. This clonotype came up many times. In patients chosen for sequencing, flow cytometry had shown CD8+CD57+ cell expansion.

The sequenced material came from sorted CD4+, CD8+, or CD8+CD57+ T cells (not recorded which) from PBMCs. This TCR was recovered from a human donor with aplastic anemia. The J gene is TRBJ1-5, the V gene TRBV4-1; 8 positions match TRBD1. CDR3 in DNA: TGCGCCAGCAGCCAAGGACAGGGGATGGATCAGCCCCAGCATTTT. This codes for CASSQGQGMDQPQHF.